This entry lists 6 T cell receptor beta chains sequenced from one sample in a study of CD8+CD57+ T cells in acquired aplastic anemia. The template for TCR beta VDJ and CDR3 sequence profiling was genomic DNA. MiXCR was run by TCRdb on the reads, yielding one entry per CDR3 protein. The sample records around 290,000 distinct CDR3 sequences, 45% to 65% being singletons. An expansion of CD8+CD57+ cells by flow cytometry had been shown in patients chosen for sequencing. What was sequenced was sorted CD4+, CD8+, or CD8+CD57+ T cells (not recorded which) from PBMCs. The receptors stem from a human donor with aplastic anemia.

In the case of this clonotype: An end of the junction differs from the germline gene, which may be a read error. The gene calls are TRBV9 and TRBJ2-6; D might be TRBD2 (6 bases). Germline CDR1 is SGDLS and CDR2 is YYNGEE. The CDR3 extends over 11 amino acids. The CDR3 reads CASSPGNAGPF. CDR3 nucleotide sequence: TGTGCCAGCAGCCCGGGCAATGCGGGACCTTTC.

This clonotype was seen only a few times. The J gene is TRBJ2-3, the V gene TRBV2; 10 nucleotides agree with TRBD1. Unmatched junction bases numbered 2, after V lost 3 bases and J lost 2 bases. Per germline, CDR1 SNHLY and CDR2 FYNNEI. The CDR3 has 15 amino acids. The DNA of the CDR3 is TGTGCCAGCAGTGAGGGACAGGGGAACACAGATACGCAGTATTTT. Its protein product is CASSEGQGNTDTQYF.

This chain uses TRBV20-1 with TRBJ2-1; TRBD2 is a possible D gene (6 bases). The CDR3 loop spans 14 amino acids. Germline V lookup: CDR1 DFQATT, CDR2 SNEGSKA (reference sequence). V lost 0 bases and J lost 9, with 15 bases in between. CDR3: CSARDRGRGGEQFF. The CDR3 nucleotides read TGCAGTGCTAGAGATCGAGGGCGGGGCGGTGAGCAGTTCTTC.

The chain is built from TRBV2 and TRBJ2-1; a weak D match, TRBD2 (5 bases). Trimming took 2 bases from V and 15 from J, leaving 14 bases between them. This CDR3 has 12 amino acids. Germline V CDR1 and CDR2: SNHLY, FYNNEI. The CDR3 region is CASSESGVTPFF. CDR3 DNA: TGTGCCAGCAGTGAAAGCGGAGTAACACCGTTCTTC. Full variable domain (outside the CDR3, taken from reference TRBV2 and TRBJ2-1): EPEVTQTPSHQVTQMGQEVILRCVPISNHLYFYWYRQILGQKVEFLVSFYNNEISEKSEIFDDQFSVERPDGSNFTLKIRSTKLEDSAMYFCASSESGVTPFFGPGTRLTVL.

V usage is TRBV7-6 and J usage is TRBJ2-1, with a possible D match to TRBD2 (5 bases). The germline V and J ends were trimmed by 0 bases and 11 bases, with 11 bases remaining between them. Germline V gives CDR1 SGHVS, CDR2 FNYEAQ. This CDR3 has 13 amino acids. CDR3 residues: CASSLAGETKQFF. DNA for the CDR3: TGTGCCAGCAGCTTAGCGGGAGAGACAAAGCAGTTCTTC.

A few counts support this clonotype. V usage is TRBV7-2 and J usage is TRBJ1-6; D is possibly TRBD1 (6 bases). Germline assignment: CDR1 SGHTA and CDR2 FQGNSA. V was trimmed by 3 bases and J by 13 bases, leaving 16 bases between them. The CDR3 length is 14 residues. This chain's CDR3 is CASSFGQPPTPLHF. The CDR3, as DNA: TGTGCCAGCAGCTTCGGACAGCCCCCGACGCCCCTCCACTTT.